These 15 T cell receptor beta chains share one sample of origin, sequenced in a study of metastatic and nonmetastatic thyroid tumors. With MiXCR, TCRdb reprocessed the PCR reads. The profile shows about 4,000 clones, around 21% of them singletons. No patient received treatment before thyroid surgery. Specimen: tumor tissue. All receptors derive from a female donor with papillary thyroid cancer or a benign thyroid nodule (not recorded which). Some clones in this sample may be carry-over from other donors' samples.

DNA for the CDR3: TGTGCCAGTAGTATCGCAGCGGGGGGGTATACGCAGTATTTT. As protein: CASSIAAGGYTQYF. The V call is TRBV19, the J call TRBJ2-3, with 10 bases identical to TRBD2. The CDR3 length is 14 residues. V dropped 3 bases and J dropped 7; count of bases not matched to a gene: 4. Germline values: CDR1 LNHDA, CDR2 SQIVND (reference sequence).

This clone appeared a few times. The chain has TRBV28 and TRBJ2-3; TRBD2 aligns across 11 bases. The CDR3 is made up of 18 amino acids. V lost 3 bases to trimming and J lost 0 bases; unmatched junction nucleotides: 8. Germline CDR1 reads MDHEN; CDR2 reads SYDVKM. The CDR3 DNA follows: TGTGCCAGCAGTTTTTACCTCGGGACTAGCGGAAGCACAGATACGCAGTATTTT. Translation: CASSFYLGTSGSTDTQYF. Combining the CDR3 with reference TRBV28 and TRBJ2-3 gives the whole variable domain DVKVTQSSRYLVKRTGEKVFLECVQDMDHENMFWYRQDPGLGLRLIYFSYDVKMKEKGDIPEGYSVSREKKERFSLILESASTNQTSMYLCASSFYLGTSGSTDTQYFGPGTRLTVL.

The sample holds many counts of this clone. Since a much larger clone is just one base distant, this may be a read error. This same CDR3 is encoded by further DNA sequences in the sample. The rearrangement joins TRBV2 to TRBJ2-7; TRBD2 matches 12 bases. With 11 bases clipped from V and 6 bases from J, the junction kept 8 bases outside the gene matches. Germline V gene lookup returns CDR1 SNHLY and CDR2 FYNNEI. This CDR3 has 13 amino acids. The CDR3 loop reads CAGKGLAGTEQYF. In nucleotides, the CDR3 is TGTGCCGGAAAGGGACTAGCGGGTACCGAGCAGTACTTC. The complete variable domain, with remaining parts taken from reference TRBV2 and TRBJ2-7, reads EPEVTQTPSHQVTQMGQEVILRCVPISNHLYFYWYRQILGQKVEFLVSFYNNEISEKSEIFDDQFSVERPDGSNFTLKIRSTKLEDSAMYFCAGKGLAGTEQYFGPGTRLTVT.

V and J are TRBV5-1 and TRBJ2-7, with 8 bases fitting TRBD2. The V and J ends lost 5 bases and 0 bases, in that order; junction bases with no gene match: 7. The CDR3 extends over 15 amino acids. Germline V CDR1 and CDR2: SGHRS, YFSETQ. CDR3 sequence: CASRAGAANSYEQYF. DNA for the CDR3: TGCGCCAGCAGAGCGGGAGCCGCGAACTCCTACGAGCAGTACTTC.

This sequence joins TRBV4-1 and TRBJ1-5; D is undetermined. From germline, CDR1 is MGHRA and CDR2 YSYEKL. The V end was cut by 0 bases, the J end by 2 bases, with 14 bases between. The CDR3 consists of 17 residues. The CDR3 DNA sequence: TGCGCCAGCAGCCAAGATGGGCGCCGAAGTGGCAATCAGCCCCAGCATTTT. It translates to CASSQDGRRSGNQPQHF.

This clone was recorded many times. A much bigger clone sits one base away, suggesting this may be a read error. Within the sample, other DNA sequences also encode this same CDR3. V is TRBV12-3 or TRBV12-4 and J is TRBJ2-3, with 12 bases matching TRBD2. The CDR3 totals 18 residues. V trimming: 5 bases; J trimming: 7 bases; junction bases outside the gene matches: 16. Here the CDR3 reads CASSPTALTSGSPYTQYF. The DNA of the CDR3 is TGTGCCAGCAGTCCCACCGCCTTGACTAGCGGGAGTCCGTATACGCAGTATTTT.

The V and J genes are TRBV19 and TRBJ1-2; TRBD1 matches 9 bases. The germline V gene encodes CDR1 LNHDA and CDR2 SQIVND (reference sequence). Trimming cost V 7 bases and J 2 bases; bases outside gene matches: 5. The CDR3 loop spans 14 amino acids. CDR3 sequence reads: CASTRTGANYGYTF. The CDR3 nucleotides are TGTGCCAGTACCAGGACAGGGGCAAACTATGGCTACACCTTC. Full variable domain (remainder filled in from reference TRBV19 and TRBJ1-2): DGGITQSPKYLFRKEGQNVTLSCEQNLNHDAMYWYRQDPGQGLRLIYYSQIVNDFQKGDIAEGYSVSREKKESFPLTVTSAQKNPTAFYLCASTRTGANYGYTFGSGTRLTVV.

This clone rates as medium-sized. V usage is TRBV7-9 and J usage is TRBJ1-1; 7 bases are a match to TRBD1. The germline gives CDR1 SEHNR, CDR2 FQNEAQ (reference sequence). CDR3 length equals 14 residues. V was clipped by 0 bases and J by 7 bases; unmatched bases: 5. The CDR3 sequence: CASSLAIQGFEAFF. As DNA, the CDR3 is TGTGCCAGCAGCTTAGCCATACAGGGGTTTGAAGCTTTCTTT.

This clone has a count of ten or more. V usage is TRBV11-1 and J usage is TRBJ2-3; 10 nucleotides agree with TRBD1. This CDR3 has 17 amino acids. V shed 4 bases, J shed 3 bases, and the junction held 10 bases outside the gene matches. Germline V CDR1 and CDR2: SGHAT, FQDESV (reference sequence). The DNA of the CDR3 is TGTGCCAGCAGCTCTGGGATCCCGGGACAGGGGACAGATACGCAGTATTTT. This gives the protein CASSSGIPGQGTDTQYF.

In DNA form, the CDR3 reads TGCGCCAGCAGCAAAGACAGGCGAAACTACGAGCAGTACTTC. Protein product: CASSKDRRNYEQYF. This sequence joins TRBV5-1 and TRBJ2-7; possibly TRBD1 for D (6 bases). CDR1 and CDR2 from the germline V gene are SGHRS and YFSETQ. The ends were cut back, 4 bases at V and 3 bases at J, with 14 bases in the middle. This CDR3 spans 14 amino acids.

The rearrangement joins TRBV25-1 to TRBJ2-1; D is unclear. Germline loops: CDR1 MGHDK, CDR2 SYGVNS. V lost 9 bases, J lost 2 bases, and 11 bases lay in between. CDR3 length: 13 amino acids. The CDR3 protein is CASSTITYNEQFF. The CDR3, as DNA: TGTGCCAGTTCTACGATTACCTACAATGAGCAGTTCTTC.

The chain has TRBV7-3 and TRBJ2-1; a possible D gene is TRBD2 (6 bases). Germline V gene sequence: CDR1 SGHTA, CDR2 FQGTGA. Trimming removed 0 bases from V and 9 bases from J, with 6 bases in between. The CDR3 runs 12 residues. DNA for the CDR3: TGTGCCAGCAGCTTAACGGGGGGTGAGCAGTTCTTC. Translated, it gives CASSLTGGEQFF.

This clone was found a few times. This chain joins TRBV6-6 and TRBJ2-7, with 9 positions matching TRBD1. CDR1 is MNHNY, CDR2 SVGAGI, per germline (reference sequence). J gave up 6 bases and V 2 bases, and 8 bases lay outside the gene matches. The length of the CDR3 is 15 residues. The DNA of the CDR3 is TGTGCCAGCAGTTACGGGGGACAGGGCTTTAGCGAGCAGTACTTC. Residues: CASSYGGQGFSEQYF.

Judged by abundance, this clone is large. The rearrangement uses TRBV27 and TRBJ2-1; 7 nucleotides align to TRBD2. Trimming removed 10 bases from V and 6 bases from J; junction bases left unmatched: 9. Germline-derived CDR1 and CDR2 are MNHEY and SMNVEV (reference sequence). This CDR3 is built from 13 residues. CDR3 loop: CATTGEGRNEQFF. In DNA form, the CDR3 reads TGTGCCACCACGGGGGAGGGCCGCAATGAGCAGTTCTTC.

In DNA, the CDR3 is TGTGCCAGCAGTCTAGGGTCTGCGGGAGTAGTGTTCTTC. Translation: CASSLGSAGVVFF. The chain recombines TRBV12-3 or TRBV12-4 with TRBJ2-1, with TRBD2 identical over 7 bases. V was pared by 5 bases and J by 15 bases, with 13 bases of the junction left unmatched. CDR3 length: 13 residues.